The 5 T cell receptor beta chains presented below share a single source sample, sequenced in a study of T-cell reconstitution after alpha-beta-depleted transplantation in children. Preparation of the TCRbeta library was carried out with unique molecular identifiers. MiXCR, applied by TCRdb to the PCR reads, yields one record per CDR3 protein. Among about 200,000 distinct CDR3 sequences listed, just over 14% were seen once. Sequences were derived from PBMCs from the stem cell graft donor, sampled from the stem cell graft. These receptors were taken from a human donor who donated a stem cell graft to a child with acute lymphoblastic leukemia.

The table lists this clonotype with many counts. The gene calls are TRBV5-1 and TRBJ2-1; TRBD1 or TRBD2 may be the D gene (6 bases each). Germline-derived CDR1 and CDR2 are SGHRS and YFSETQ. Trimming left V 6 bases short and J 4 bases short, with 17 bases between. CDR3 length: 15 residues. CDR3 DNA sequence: TGCGCCAGCACCTCCCTAGGGGGACTGTACAATGAGCAGTTCTTC. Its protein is CASTSLGGLYNEQFF. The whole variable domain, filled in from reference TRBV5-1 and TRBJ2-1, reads KAGVTQTPRYLIKTRGQQVTLSCSPISGHRSVSWYQQTPGQGLQFLFEYFSETQRNKGNFPGRFSGRQFSNSRSEMNVSTLELGDSALYLCASTSLGGLYNEQFFGPGTRLTVL.

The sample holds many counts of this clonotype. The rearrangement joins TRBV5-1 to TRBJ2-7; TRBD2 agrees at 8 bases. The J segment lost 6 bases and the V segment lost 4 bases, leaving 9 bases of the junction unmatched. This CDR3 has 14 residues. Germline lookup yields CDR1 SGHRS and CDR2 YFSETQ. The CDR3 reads CASSPGTRSGEQYF. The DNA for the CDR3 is TGCGCCAGCAGCCCCGGGACTAGATCTGGCGAGCAGTACTTC.

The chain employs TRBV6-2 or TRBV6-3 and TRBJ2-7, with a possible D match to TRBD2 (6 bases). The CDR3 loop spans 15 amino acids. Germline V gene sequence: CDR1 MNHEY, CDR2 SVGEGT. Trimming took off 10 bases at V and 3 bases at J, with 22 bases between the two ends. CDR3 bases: TGTGCCACCGCTTTCGACAGTTCGGAGGGCTACGAGCAGTACTTC. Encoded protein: CATAFDSSEGYEQYF.

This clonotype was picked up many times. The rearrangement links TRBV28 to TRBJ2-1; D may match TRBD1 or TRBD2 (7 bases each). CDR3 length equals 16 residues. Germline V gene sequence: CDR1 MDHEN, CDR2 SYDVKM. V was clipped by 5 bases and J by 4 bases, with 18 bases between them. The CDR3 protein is CASSPLTGRGYNEQFF. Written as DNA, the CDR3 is TGTGCCAGCAGTCCTCTGACAGGGAGGGGTTACAATGAGCAGTTCTTC.

The CDR3 spells CASSTRRGDTSHEQYF. The CDR3 nucleotides read TGCGCCAGCAGCACCCGACGGGGGGACACTTCCCACGAGCAGTACTTC. This chain connects TRBV5-1 to TRBJ2-7, with D possibly being TRBD2 (7 bases). This CDR3 spans 16 amino acids. In germline, CDR1 is SGHRS, CDR2 YFSETQ. The V and J ends lost 4 bases and 5 bases respectively, with 22 bases between them. Filled out from reference TRBV5-1 and TRBJ2-7, the complete variable domain reads KAGVTQTPRYLIKTRGQQVTLSCSPISGHRSVSWYQQTPGQGLQFLFEYFSETQRNKGNFPGRFSGRQFSNSRSEMNVSTLELGDSALYLCASSTRRGDTSHEQYFGPGTRLTVT.